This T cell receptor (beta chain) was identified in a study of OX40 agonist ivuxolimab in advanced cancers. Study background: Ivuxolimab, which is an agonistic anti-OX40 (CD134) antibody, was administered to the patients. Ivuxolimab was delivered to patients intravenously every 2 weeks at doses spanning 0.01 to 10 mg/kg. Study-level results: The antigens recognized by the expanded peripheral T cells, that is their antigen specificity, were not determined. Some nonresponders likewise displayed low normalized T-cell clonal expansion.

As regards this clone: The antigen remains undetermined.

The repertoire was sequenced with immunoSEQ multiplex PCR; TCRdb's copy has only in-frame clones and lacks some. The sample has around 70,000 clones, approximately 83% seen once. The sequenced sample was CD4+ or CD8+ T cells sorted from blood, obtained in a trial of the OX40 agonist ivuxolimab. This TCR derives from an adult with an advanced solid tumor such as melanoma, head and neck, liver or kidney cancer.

The CDR3 nucleotides read TGTGCCGGCCGGACAGGCGAGGACGGCTACACCTTC. Protein sequence: CAGRTGEDGYTF. V usage is TRBV7-9 and J usage is TRBJ1-2; 7 nucleotides agree with TRBD1. The CDR3 has 12 amino acids. Germline lookup yields CDR1 SEHNR and CDR2 FQNEAQ (reference sequence). With V trimmed by 11 bases and J by 8 bases, 11 bases remained unmatched.